The clone carrying this T cell receptor (beta chain) appeared many times. V shed 4 bases, J shed 3 bases, and the junction held 6 bases outside the gene matches. Germline V gives CDR1 SGHDT, CDR2 YYEEEE. The CDR3 runs to 15 residues. The sample is drawn from a study of blood T cell repertoires in COVID-19. Data came from immunoSEQ multiplex PCR; TCRdb stores just in-frame clones and leaves some out. The sample yields some 170,000 clones, about three quarters seen once. Specimen: peripheral blood. This sequence originates from a man aged 60-69 years with acute or convalescent COVID-19. The chain links TRBV5-6 to TRBJ1-2; TRBD1 matches 10 bases. CDR3 sequence: CASSVDRGLYYGYTF. The CDR3 nucleotides read TGTGCCAGCAGCGTTGACAGGGGGCTGTACTATGGCTACACCTTC.